In this sample, the clone carrying this TCR beta chain turned up a few times. What it binds is not known. The record originates from a study of T cells in Graves' hyperthyroidism and ophthalmopathy. Study-wide results and caveats: Peripheral blood also featured most of the thyroid clonotypes expanded above 0.001.

Newly diagnosed hyperthyroidism patients aged 18 to 65 years had disease lasting under 2 months. Amplification yielded TCR beta CDR3 regions, with RNA transcripts as the source. HTBI primers were the set used in a first-round RT-PCR of the TCR CDR3. TCRdb fed the multiplex PCR reads into MiXCR, producing one record per CDR3 protein. The data contain some 700,000 distinct CDR3 sequences, approximately 15% of them singletons. The clonotype was recovered from a man aged 45-65 years with Graves' hyperthyroidism. Specimen: blood.

The CDR3, as DNA: TGTGCCAGTAGTAAGACAGGAGATAATTCACCCCTCCACTTT. Protein sequence: CASSKTGDNSPLHF. The J gene is TRBJ1-6, the V gene TRBV19; D may be TRBD1 (6 bases). V lost 4 bases and J 5 bases, leaving 9 bases between the germline ends. Germline V gives CDR1 LNHDA, CDR2 SQIVND (reference sequence). The CDR3 is made up of 14 amino acids.